This TCR beta chain derives from a study of tissue T cells after allogeneic stem cell transplantation. Study-wide context: Pathologist review favored tissue samples showing histologically apparent lymphocytes.

Retrospectively chosen non-transplant comparators had other cancers and at least five gastrointestinal samples, without known gastrointestinal disease. Autopsy tissues included GI tract, liver, skin and lymphoid organs. Survey-depth TCRbeta CDR3 sequencing reported V/J genes and productive frequencies. Measured with immunoSEQ multiplex PCR; TCRdb has only the in-frame clones, and not every one. The sample has some 6,000 clones, around three fifths seen once; the top ten hold less than 25%. The sequence derives from a male donor older than 55 with lung cancer. The sequencing here drew on tissue from the jejunum, taken at autopsy.

CDR3 nucleotide sequence: TGTGCCAGCAGCTTACGGATTAGCGGGGCCTCCTACAATGAGCAGTTCTTC. Its protein product is CASSLRISGASYNEQFF. The chain employs TRBV7-6 and TRBJ2-1, with 8 bases aligning to TRBD2. This CDR3 spans 17 amino acids. In germline, CDR1 is SGHVS, CDR2 FNYEAQ. After removal of 2 bases from V and 0 bases from J, the junction contained 6 bases not matched to a gene.